The clone carrying this TCR beta chain was recorded only once. This sample was included in a study of OX40 agonist ivuxolimab in advanced cancers. The protocol was immunoSEQ multiplex PCR, while the TCRdb copy is restricted to in-frame clones and leaves out a portion. The sample has around 60,000 clones, 82% seen once. The clonotype comes from an adult with an advanced solid tumor such as melanoma, head and neck, liver or kidney cancer. This material consisted of CD4+ or CD8+ T cells sorted from blood, taken in a trial of the OX40 agonist ivuxolimab.

The CDR3, as DNA: TGCAGCGTAGGGACAAGACAAGAAGGCTACACCTTC. Translation: CSVGTRQEGYTF. J is TRBJ1-2 and V is TRBV29-1; tentative D call: TRBD1 (6 bases). The CDR3 contains 12 residues. V was pared by 6 bases and J by 8 bases, with 16 bases between. Germline CDR1 and CDR2: SQVTM and ANQGSEA.